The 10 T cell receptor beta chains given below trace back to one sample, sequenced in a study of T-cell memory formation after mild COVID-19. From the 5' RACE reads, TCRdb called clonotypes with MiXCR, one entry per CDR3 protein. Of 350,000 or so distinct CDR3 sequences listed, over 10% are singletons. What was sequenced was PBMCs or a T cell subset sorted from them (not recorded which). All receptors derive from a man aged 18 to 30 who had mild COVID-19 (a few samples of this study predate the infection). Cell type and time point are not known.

As DNA, the CDR3 is TGCAGCGTCGAGAAAATAAGAACCTACGAGCAGTACTTC. This gives the protein CSVEKIRTYEQYF. V usage is TRBV29-1 and J usage is TRBJ2-7; D is ambiguous. Germline CDR1 reads SQVTM; CDR2 reads ANQGSEA. Trimming left V 6 bases short and J 2 bases short, with 14 bases between. The CDR3 runs to 13 residues.

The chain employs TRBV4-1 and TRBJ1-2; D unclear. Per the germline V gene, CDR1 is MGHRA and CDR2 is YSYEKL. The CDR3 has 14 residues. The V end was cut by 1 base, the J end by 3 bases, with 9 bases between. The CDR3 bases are TGCGCCAGCAGCCAAGTCTCAGATTACTATGGCTACACCTTC. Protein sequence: CASSQVSDYYGYTF.

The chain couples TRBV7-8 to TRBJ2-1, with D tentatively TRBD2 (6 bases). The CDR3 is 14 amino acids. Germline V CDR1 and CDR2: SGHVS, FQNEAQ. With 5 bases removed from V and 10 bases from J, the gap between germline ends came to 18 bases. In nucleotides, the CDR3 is TGTGCCAGCAGCAAAGAGACTAGGGGATTAGAGCAGTTCTTC. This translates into CASSKETRGLEQFF.

The CDR3 nucleotides read TGTGCCAGCAGCGTTGGCCGCAGAGATACGCAGTATTTT. Translating gives CASSVGRRDTQYF. The V and J genes are TRBV6-4 and TRBJ2-3; D not certain. The germline CDR1 and CDR2 sequences are MRHNA and SNTAGT. The CDR3 covers 13 residues. Trimming left V 6 bases short and J 5 bases short, with 12 bases between.

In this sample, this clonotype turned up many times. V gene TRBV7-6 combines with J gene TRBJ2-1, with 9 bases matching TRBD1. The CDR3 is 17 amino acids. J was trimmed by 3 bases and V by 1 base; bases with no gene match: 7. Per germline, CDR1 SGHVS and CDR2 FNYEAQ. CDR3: CASSLVLGTGFYNEQFF. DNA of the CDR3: TGTGCCAGCAGCTTAGTCCTCGGGACAGGGTTCTACAATGAGCAGTTCTTC.

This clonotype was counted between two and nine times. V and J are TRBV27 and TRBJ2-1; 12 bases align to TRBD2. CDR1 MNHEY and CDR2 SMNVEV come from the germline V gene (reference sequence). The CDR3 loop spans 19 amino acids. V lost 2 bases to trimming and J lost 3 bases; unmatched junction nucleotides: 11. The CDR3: CASSLISASGGDYYNEQFF. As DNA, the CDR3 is TGTGCCAGCAGTTTAATATCGGCTAGCGGGGGGGATTACTACAATGAGCAGTTCTTC.

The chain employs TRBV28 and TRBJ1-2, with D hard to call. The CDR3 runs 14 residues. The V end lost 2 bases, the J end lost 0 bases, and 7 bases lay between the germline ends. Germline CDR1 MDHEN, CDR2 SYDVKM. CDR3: CASSLGRPNYGYTF. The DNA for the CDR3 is TGTGCCAGCAGTTTAGGGAGGCCTAACTATGGCTACACCTTC.

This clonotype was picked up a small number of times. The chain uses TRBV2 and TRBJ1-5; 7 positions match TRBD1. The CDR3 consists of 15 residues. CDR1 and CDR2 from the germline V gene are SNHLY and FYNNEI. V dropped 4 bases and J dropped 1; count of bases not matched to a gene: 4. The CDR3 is CASSAQGGSNQPQHF. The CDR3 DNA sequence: TGTGCCAGCAGTGCGCAGGGGGGCAGCAATCAGCCCCAGCATTTT.

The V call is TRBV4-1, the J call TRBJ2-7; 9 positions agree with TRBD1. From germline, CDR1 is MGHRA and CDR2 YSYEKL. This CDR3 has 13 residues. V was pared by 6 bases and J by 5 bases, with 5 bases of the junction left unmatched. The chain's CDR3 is CASSSTGGHEQYF. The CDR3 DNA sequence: TGCGCCAGCAGTTCGACAGGGGGTCACGAGCAGTACTTC.

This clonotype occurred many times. In DNA, the CDR3 is TGTGCCAGCAGTCGGACAGGGGACACTGAAGCTTTCTTT. Translating it yields CASSRTGDTEAFF. The V and J genes are TRBV12-3 or TRBV12-4 and TRBJ1-1, with 9 nucleotides matching TRBD1. The CDR3 runs to 13 residues. Unmatched junction bases numbered 1, after V lost 5 bases and J lost 3 bases.